This T cell receptor beta chain was profiled in a study of Ad26.COV2.S vaccination and SARS-CoV-2 variants. V dropped 5 bases and J dropped 4 bases, with 14 bases sitting between them. Germline CDR1 MNHNY, CDR2 SVGAGI (reference sequence). This CDR3 has 15 residues. Data came from immunoSEQ multiplex PCR; TCRdb stores just in-frame clones and leaves some out. The data show about 350,000 clones, about 90% seen once. This rearrangement joins TRBV6-6 to TRBJ2-2, with D possibly being TRBD1 or TRBD2 (6 bases each). The receptor's source is a human donor who had recovered from COVID-19. This specimen was peripheral blood, taken after recovery from COVID-19. The chain's CDR3 is CASSKLGGSTGELFF. The CDR3 region has the DNA TGTGCCAGCAGTAAACTAGGGGGGTCCACCGGGGAGCTGTTTTTT.